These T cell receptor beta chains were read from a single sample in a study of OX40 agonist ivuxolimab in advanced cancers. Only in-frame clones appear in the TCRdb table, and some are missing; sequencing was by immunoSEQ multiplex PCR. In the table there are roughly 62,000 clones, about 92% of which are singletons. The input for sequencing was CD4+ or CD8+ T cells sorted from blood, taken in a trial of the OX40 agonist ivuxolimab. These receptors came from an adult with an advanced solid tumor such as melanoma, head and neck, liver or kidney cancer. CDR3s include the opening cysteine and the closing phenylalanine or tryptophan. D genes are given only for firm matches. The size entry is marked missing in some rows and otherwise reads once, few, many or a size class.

CDR3 protein: CASSLSRTWVGEQYF
CDR3 DNA: TGTGCCAGCAGTTTATCAAGGACTTGGGTAGGCGAGCAGTACTTC
clone size: -
V gene: TRBV28
D gene: -
J gene: TRBJ2-7

CDR3 protein: CASSPYVAGEQYF
CDR3 DNA: TGTGCCAGCAGCCCGTACGTAGCGGGCGAGCAGTACTTC
clone size: few
V gene: TRBV9
D gene: TRBD2
J gene: TRBJ2-7

CDR3 protein: CASSSGPYNSPLHF
CDR3 DNA: TGTGCCAGTAGCTCAGGGCCCTATAATTCACCCCTCCACTTT
clone size: -
V gene: TRBV19
D gene: -
J gene: TRBJ1-6

CDR3 protein: CASSSGGQAYEQYF
CDR3 DNA: TGTGCCAGCAGCTCTGGAGGACAGGCCTACGAGCAGTACTTC
clone size: -
V gene: TRBV5-8
D gene: TRBD1
J gene: TRBJ2-7

CDR3 protein: CAENTPGTDTQYF
CDR3 DNA: TGTGCCGAGAATACTCCCGGCACAGATACGCAGTATTTT
clone size: -
V gene: TRBV30
D gene: -
J gene: TRBJ2-3

CDR3 protein: CASSVDPGANVLTF
CDR3 DNA: TGTGCCAGCAGCGTAGATCCTGGGGCCAACGTCCTGACTTTC
clone size: few
V gene: TRBV9
D gene: -
J gene: TRBJ2-6

CDR3 protein: CASSERNEQFF
CDR3 DNA: TGTGCCAGCAGCGAAAGGAATGAGCAGTTCTTC
clone size: -
V gene: TRBV6-6
D gene: -
J gene: TRBJ2-1

CDR3 protein: CACDTGGYYEQYF
CDR3 DNA: TGTGCCTGTGATACAGGGGGCTACTACGAGCAGTACTTC
clone size: -
V gene: TRBV30
D gene: TRBD1
J gene: TRBJ2-7

CDR3 protein: CATSLGQLTYEQYF
CDR3 DNA: TGTGCCACCAGCCTCGGACAGCTAACCTACGAGCAGTACTTC
clone size: -
V gene: TRBV15
D gene: -
J gene: TRBJ2-7

CDR3 protein: CASSTRGAMNTEAFF
CDR3 DNA: TGTGCCAGCTCTACTCGGGGAGCTATGAACACTGAAGCTTTCTTT
clone size: once
V gene: TRBV19
D gene: -
J gene: TRBJ1-1

CDR3 protein: CAWSGVYTDTQYF
CDR3 DNA: TGTGCCTGGAGTGGGGTGTACACAGATACGCAGTATTTT
clone size: -
V gene: TRBV30
D gene: -
J gene: TRBJ2-3

CDR3 protein: CATSRDSGGFGEAFF
CDR3 DNA: TGTGCCACCAGCAGAGATTCAGGAGGGTTTGGTGAAGCTTTCTTT
clone size: -
V gene: TRBV15
D gene: -
J gene: TRBJ1-1

CDR3 protein: CASSPIERGTEAFF
CDR3 DNA: TGTGCCAGCTCACCAATCGAGCGAGGCACTGAAGCTTTCTTT
clone size: -
V gene: TRBV18
D gene: -
J gene: TRBJ1-1

CDR3 protein: CASGRSGANVLTF
CDR3 DNA: TGTGCTAGTGGGCGCTCTGGGGCCAACGTCCTGACTTTC
clone size: -
V gene: TRBV12-5
D gene: -
J gene: TRBJ2-6

CDR3 protein: CASQGAGETQYF
CDR3 DNA: TGTGCCAGTCAAGGGGCAGGGGAGACCCAGTACTTC
clone size: -
V gene: TRBV19
D gene: -
J gene: TRBJ2-5

CDR3 protein: CASSYWGWDYNEQFF
CDR3 DNA: TGTGCCAGCAGTTACTGGGGGTGGGACTACAATGAGCAGTTCTTC
clone size: once
V gene: TRBV6-5
D gene: -
J gene: TRBJ2-1